This TCR beta chain was obtained from a study of T cells in Graves' hyperthyroidism and ophthalmopathy. On the study more broadly: Before any treatment, at initial diagnosis, peripheral blood was collected.

Points from the study as a whole: Progression to ophthalmopathy was predicted a median of about six months early.

Diagnosis relied on clinical symptoms, serum thyroxine and TRAb, thyroid ultrasound and orbital computed tomography. PBMCs came from more than 8.5 ml fresh peripheral blood. This clonotype has a count of ten or more. Its matching antigen is unknown. Trimming stripped 3 bases from V and 9 bases from J, with 6 bases between. This CDR3 is built from 11 residues. Per germline, CDR1 PRHDT and CDR2 FYEKMQ (reference sequence). RNA transcripts yielded amplified TCR beta CDR3 regions. The primer set for the first-round RT-PCR of the TCR CDR3 was HTBI. TCRdb re-called the multiplex PCR reads through MiXCR, storing one row per CDR3 protein. The sample includes over 500,000 distinct CDR3 sequences, about 16% of them seen just once.

The specimen was blood. The receptor's source is a woman in her 30s with Graves' ophthalmopathy. The gene calls are TRBV13 and TRBJ2-1; D is unresolved. The CDR3 coding sequence is TGTGCCAGCAGCTTCTATGCTGAGCAGTTCTTC. This encodes CASSFYAEQFF.